The 19 T cell receptor beta chains given below trace back to one sample, sequenced in a study of blood T cell repertoires in COVID-19. TCRdb keeps only in-frame clones here, not all; method: immunoSEQ multiplex PCR. The profile shows about 160,000 clones, more than 65% of them singletons. Sequencing input: peripheral blood. The receptors derive from an older woman with COVID-19, enrolled during active disease.

The chain carries TRBV9 and TRBJ2-1, with D possibly matching TRBD2 (5 bases). Germline V CDR1 and CDR2: SGDLS, YYNGEE. The CDR3 is 15 residues long. The germline V and J ends were trimmed by 0 bases and 9 bases, with 16 bases remaining between them. The CDR3 loop is CASSVGVGKGLEQFF. The CDR3 coding sequence is TGTGCCAGCAGCGTAGGAGTCGGGAAGGGTCTTGAGCAGTTCTTC.

The chain couples TRBV5-1 to TRBJ1-2; D perhaps matches TRBD1 (5 bases). The germline gives CDR1 SGHRS, CDR2 YFSETQ. The V end lost 0 bases, the J end lost 5 bases, and 14 bases lay between the germline ends. There are 15 residues in the CDR3. The CDR3, as DNA: TGCGCCAGCAGCTTGGGACAGTCCTCTTCGTATGGCTACACCTTC. It specifies CASSLGQSSSYGYTF.

The V and J genes are TRBV19 and TRBJ1-2; D remains unclear. Trimming left V 8 bases short and J 2 bases short, with 12 bases between. Germline V lookup: CDR1 LNHDA, CDR2 SQIVND (reference sequence). The CDR3 runs 13 residues. CDR3 region: CASWAPHNYGYTF. Here the CDR3 DNA reads TGTGCCAGTTGGGCACCCCACAACTATGGCTACACCTTC. Full variable domain (outside the CDR3, taken from reference TRBV19 and TRBJ1-2): DGGITQSPKYLFRKEGQNVTLSCEQNLNHDAMYWYRQDPGQGLRLIYYSQIVNDFQKGDIAEGYSVSREKKESFPLTVTSAQKNPTAFYLCASWAPHNYGYTFGSGTRLTVV.

The CDR3 loop reads CASSLVWGDPSGANVLTF. CDR3 nucleotides: TGTGCCAGCAGCTTAGTTTGGGGGGACCCCTCTGGGGCCAACGTCCTGACTTTC. The chain recombines TRBV11-2 with TRBJ2-6; D perhaps matches TRBD2 (6 bases). Germline-derived CDR1 and CDR2 are SGHAT and FQNNGV. Trimming removed 1 base at V and 0 bases at J, with 13 bases between. The CDR3 runs to 18 residues.

The chain employs TRBV11-2 and TRBJ1-2, with D possibly matching TRBD1 (5 bases). The CDR3 length is 13 residues. Germline CDR1 is SGHAT and CDR2 is FQNNGV. The V end was cut by 5 bases, the J end by 5 bases, with 12 bases between. The CDR3 bases are TGTGCCAGCAGCACCGGGACTGGTTATGGCTACACCTTC. Translation gives CASSTGTGYGYTF.

The chain joins TRBV2 to TRBJ1-1; D gene ambiguous. Trimming stripped 2 bases from V and 1 base from J, with 11 bases between. This CDR3 is built from 15 residues. Germline CDR1 reads SNHLY; CDR2 reads FYNNEI. CDR3 residues: CASSEFSAPNTEAFF. CDR3 coding DNA: TGTGCCAGCAGTGAATTCTCCGCGCCGAACACTGAAGCTTTCTTT.

The V and J genes are TRBV19 and TRBJ2-1; D call uncertain. V gave up 7 bases and J gave up 3 bases, with 13 bases separating them. CDR1 is LNHDA, CDR2 SQIVND, per germline (reference sequence). This CDR3 region has 14 residues. This CDR3 reads CASNPVGVYNEQFF. CDR3 coding DNA: TGTGCCAGTAACCCGGTAGGAGTCTACAATGAGCAGTTCTTC.

This chain links TRBV7-2 with TRBJ2-3; D gene unclear. Per the germline V gene, CDR1 is SGHTA and CDR2 is FQGNSA. Trimming stripped 1 base from V and 4 bases from J, with 12 bases between. This CDR3 has 15 amino acids. The CDR3 DNA is TGTGCCAGCAGCTTAGGGCCGCGGTCGGCAGATACGCAGTATTTT. Translating gives CASSLGPRSADTQYF.

The genes are TRBV2 and TRBJ2-6; no clear D gene. V lost 6 bases to trimming and J lost 0 bases, with 6 bases between them. Looked up from germline, CDR1 is SNHLY and CDR2 is FYNNEI. The CDR3 is 14 amino acids. CDR3 amino acids: CASRAVSGANVLTF. The CDR3 nucleotides are TGTGCCAGCAGGGCTGTCTCTGGGGCCAACGTCCTGACTTTC.

This chain uses TRBV6-6 with TRBJ2-5; D unresolved. Germline CDR1 is MNHNY and CDR2 is SVGAGI (reference sequence). CDR3 length: 14 amino acids. The V end lost 0 bases, the J end lost 2 bases, and 7 bases lay between the germline ends. CDR3 nucleotides: TGTGCCAGCAGTTACTCGATCCAGCAAGAGACCCAGTACTTC. Translation gives CASSYSIQQETQYF.

Only one count was recorded for this clone. V and J are TRBV28 and TRBJ2-5; TRBD2 might be the D (5 bases). The CDR3 loop spans 13 amino acids. Germline assignment: CDR1 MDHEN and CDR2 SYDVKM. With 3 bases removed from V and 4 bases from J, the gap between germline ends came to 9 bases. CDR3 residues: CASSFGRGETQYF. The CDR3 nucleotides are TGTGCCAGCAGTTTTGGACGGGGAGAGACCCAGTACTTC.

CDR3 amino acids: CASRDGLQRYF. In DNA form, the CDR3 reads TGTGCCAGCAGAGACGGACTCCAGAGATACTTC. The chain links TRBV2 to TRBJ2-5, with D tentatively TRBD2 (5 bases). The germline V gene encodes CDR1 SNHLY and CDR2 FYNNEI. Trimming took off 6 bases at V and 14 bases at J, with 16 bases between the two ends. This CDR3 contains 11 residues.

The chain recombines TRBV9 with TRBJ2-2; 7 bases line up with TRBD2. Trimming removed 1 base from V and 4 bases from J; junction bases left unmatched: 7. CDR3 length equals 16 residues. Germline V gene lookup returns CDR1 SGDLS and CDR2 YYNGEE. In nucleotides, the CDR3 is TGTGCCAGCAGCGTAAGGGGAGGCGGGAGCACCGGGGAGCTGTTTTTT. As protein: CASSVRGGGSTGELFF.

The genes are TRBV9 and TRBJ2-5, with D possibly being TRBD2 (5 bases). V was shortened by 4 bases and J by 2 bases, with 12 bases between the two germline ends. CDR1 and CDR2 (germline): SGDLS, YYNGEE. The CDR3 is 14 amino acids. CDR3 bases: TGTGCCAGCAGCTCCCCGGGGAGACAAGAGACCCAGTACTTC. Translating it yields CASSSPGRQETQYF.

V usage is TRBV28 and J usage is TRBJ1-5; TRBD1 might be the D (5 bases). The CDR3 length is 19 residues. Germline values: CDR1 MDHEN, CDR2 SYDVKM. V lost 1 base and J 5 bases, leaving 24 bases between the germline ends. The CDR3 bases are TGTGCCAGCAGTTTATCAGTAGGGAGGGGTTGGAGACATGATCAGCCCCAGCATTTT. Its translation is CASSLSVGRGWRHDQPQHF.

This clone was detected once. The chain carries TRBV2 and TRBJ2-5; 10 nucleotides agree with TRBD2. The trim removed 1 base at V and 4 bases at J, leaving 3 bases unmatched. Germline CDR1 is SNHLY and CDR2 is FYNNEI. The CDR3 is 15 amino acids. CDR3 residues: CASSEERGGSETQYF. CDR3 in DNA: TGTGCCAGCAGTGAAGAGCGGGGGGGCTCAGAGACCCAGTACTTC. Variable domain in full (rest from reference TRBV2 and TRBJ2-5): EPEVTQTPSHQVTQMGQEVILRCVPISNHLYFYWYRQILGQKVEFLVSFYNNEISEKSEIFDDQFSVERPDGSNFTLKIRSTKLEDSAMYFCASSEERGGSETQYFGPGTRLLVL.

This clone was seen more than once but under ten times. The chain carries TRBV9 and TRBJ2-3; D gene unclear. Deletions cut 0 bases from V and 6 bases from J, with 8 bases between. CDR3 size: 13 residues. Germline V gene sequence: CDR1 SGDLS, CDR2 YYNGEE. CDR3 in DNA: TGTGCCAGCAGCGTAGCTGAGCTTGATACGCAGTATTTT. Protein sequence: CASSVAELDTQYF.

The V gene is TRBV7-2, the J gene TRBJ1-2, with 7 positions matching TRBD1. The germline CDR1 and CDR2 sequences are SGHTA and FQGNSA. The length of the CDR3 is 15 residues. V lost 1 base to trimming and J lost 5 bases; unmatched junction nucleotides: 7. The CDR3 DNA is TGTGCCAGCAGCTTAGGAGGGGTCAGGGGGTATGGCTACACCTTC. Translation: CASSLGGVRGYGYTF.

The rearrangement joins TRBV5-1 to TRBJ2-7; 10 bases agree with TRBD2. From germline, CDR1 is SGHRS and CDR2 YFSETQ. The CDR3 totals 16 residues. V dropped 0 bases and J dropped 0; count of bases not matched to a gene: 3. CDR3 coding DNA: TGCGCCAGCAGCTTGGGGGCTAGCGGGAGCTCCTACGAGCAGTACTTC. This translates into CASSLGASGSSYEQYF. Together with reference TRBV5-1 and TRBJ2-7, the CDR3 gives the full variable domain: KAGVTQTPRYLIKTRGQQVTLSCSPISGHRSVSWYQQTPGQGLQFLFEYFSETQRNKGNFPGRFSGRQFSNSRSEMNVSTLELGDSALYLCASSLGASGSSYEQYFGPGTRLTVT.